The text below deals with one T cell receptor (beta chain). Its antigen remains unidentified. At one boundary the junction diverges from the germline segment, which might be a read error. TCRdb reanalysed the 5' RACE reads using MiXCR and keeps one entry per CDR3 protein. The sample includes 120,000 or so distinct CDR3 sequences, 12% to 15% seen only once; the top ten take around 3%. This sample is part of a study of CD8 T cells in ankylosing spondylitis. Study-wide results and limits: Within ankylosing spondylitis blood, a TCR beta motif made up of roughly eight highly homologous variants appeared to be characteristic. Peripheral blood held disease-linked clones only at relatively low frequency, and these were CD8+. Reports say disease-linked clones showed up significantly more in matched ankylosing spondylitis synovial fluid. Previously reported in reactive arthritis synovial fluid and blood were some of the motif variants.

CDR1 DFQATT and CDR2 SNEGSKA come from the germline V gene (reference sequence). This CDR3 comprises 16 residues. The sample taken for sequencing was blood, either unsorted or a sorted T cell fraction (not recorded which). This receptor was taken from a female donor with ankylosing spondylitis or in good health (not recorded which). The rearrangement uses TRBV20-1 and TRBJ2-3; 8 nucleotides line up with TRBD2. The CDR3 DNA is TGCTGTGCTAGAGAACAACTAGCGGATAGCACAGATACGCAGTATTTT. It translates to CCAREQLADSTDTQYF.